This T cell receptor beta chain was captured in a study of T cell responses to AZD1222 COVID-19 vaccine. Germline V lookup: CDR1 LNHDA, CDR2 SQIVND (reference sequence). CDR3 length equals 15 residues. Trimming pared 3 bases from V and 1 base from J, leaving 13 bases between. Repertoires were generated with immunoSEQ multiplex PCR, while TCRdb's copy carries only in-frame clones and drops some. The sample has 150,000 or so clones, over 80% seen once. This chain links TRBV19 with TRBJ2-7; D could derive from TRBD1 or TRBD2 (5 bases each). Here the sequenced sample was peripheral blood, taken 28 days after the second AZD1222 dose. This clonotype originated in an adult who received the AZD1222 COVID-19 vaccine. The CDR3 here is CASSMDRWGSYEQYF. The CDR3 DNA reads TGTGCCAGTAGTATGGACCGTTGGGGGTCCTACGAGCAGTACTTC. The full variable domain, its missing parts supplied by reference TRBV19 and TRBJ2-7, is DGGITQSPKYLFRKEGQNVTLSCEQNLNHDAMYWYRQDPGQGLRLIYYSQIVNDFQKGDIAEGYSVSREKKESFPLTVTSAQKNPTAFYLCASSMDRWGSYEQYFGPGTRLTVT.